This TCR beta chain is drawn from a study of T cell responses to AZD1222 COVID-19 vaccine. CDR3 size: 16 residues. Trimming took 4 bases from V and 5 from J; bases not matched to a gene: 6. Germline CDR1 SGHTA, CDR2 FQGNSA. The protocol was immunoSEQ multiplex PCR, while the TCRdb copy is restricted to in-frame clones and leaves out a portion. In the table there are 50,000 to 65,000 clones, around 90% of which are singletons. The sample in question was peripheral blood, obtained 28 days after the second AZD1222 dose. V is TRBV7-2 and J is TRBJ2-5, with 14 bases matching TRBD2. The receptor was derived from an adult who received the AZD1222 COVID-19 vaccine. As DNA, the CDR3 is TGTGCCAGCAGCTACGGACTAGCGGGAGGCCTTGAGACCCAGTACTTC. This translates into CASSYGLAGGLETQYF.